This TCR beta chain was profiled in a study of blood T cell repertoires in COVID-19. At the level of the study: The samples span acute and convalescent COVID-19 from the United States, Italy and Spain.

Clones were sequenced by immunoSEQ multiplex PCR, and TCRdb holds only the in-frame ones, with some missing. The sample lists under 75,000 clones, less than 90% seen once, with 15% to 20% in the top ten. One Seattle source followed patients from active infection through their disease course. After removal of 5 bases from V and 7 bases from J, the junction contained 4 bases not matched to a gene. The CDR3 has 14 residues. Germline lookup yields CDR1 LNHDA and CDR2 SQIVND (reference sequence). Specimen: peripheral blood. The receptor's source is a man between 60 and 75 years old with COVID-19, enrolled during active disease. The chain joins TRBV19 to TRBJ1-5, with 11 nucleotides matching TRBD1. The DNA for the CDR3 is TGTGCCAGTAGTTTTTGGGACAGGGGGCAGCCCCAGCATTTT. Translating it yields CASSFWDRGQPQHF. Together with reference TRBV19 and TRBJ1-5, the CDR3 gives the full variable domain: DGGITQSPKYLFRKEGQNVTLSCEQNLNHDAMYWYRQDPGQGLRLIYYSQIVNDFQKGDIAEGYSVSREKKESFPLTVTSAQKNPTAFYLCASSFWDRGQPQHFGDGTRLSIL.